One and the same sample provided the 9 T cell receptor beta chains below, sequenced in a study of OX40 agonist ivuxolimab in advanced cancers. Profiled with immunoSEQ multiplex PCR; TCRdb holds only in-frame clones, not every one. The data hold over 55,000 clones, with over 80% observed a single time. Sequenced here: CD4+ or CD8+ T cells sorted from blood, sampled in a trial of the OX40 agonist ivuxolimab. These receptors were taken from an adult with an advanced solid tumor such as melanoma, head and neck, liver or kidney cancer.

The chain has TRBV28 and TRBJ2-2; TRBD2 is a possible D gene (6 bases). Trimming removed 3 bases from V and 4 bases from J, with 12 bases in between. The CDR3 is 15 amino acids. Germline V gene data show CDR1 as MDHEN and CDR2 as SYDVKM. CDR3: CASSFRQGGTGELFF. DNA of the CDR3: TGTGCCAGCAGTTTCCGCCAGGGAGGCACCGGGGAGCTGTTTTTT.

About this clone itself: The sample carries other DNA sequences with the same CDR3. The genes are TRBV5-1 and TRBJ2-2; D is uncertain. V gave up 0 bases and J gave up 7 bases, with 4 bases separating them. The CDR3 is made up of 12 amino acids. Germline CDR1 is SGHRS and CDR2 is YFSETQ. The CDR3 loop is CASSLVGGELFF. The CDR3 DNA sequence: TGCGCCAGCAGCTTGGTCGGCGGGGAGCTGTTTTTT.

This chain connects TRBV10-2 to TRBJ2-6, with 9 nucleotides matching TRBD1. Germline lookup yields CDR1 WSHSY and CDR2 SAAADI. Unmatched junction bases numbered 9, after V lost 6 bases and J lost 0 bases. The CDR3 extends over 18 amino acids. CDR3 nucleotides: TGCGCCAGCAGGGGACAGGGATCTAATTACTCTGGGGCCAACGTCCTGACTTTC. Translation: CASRGQGSNYSGANVLTF.

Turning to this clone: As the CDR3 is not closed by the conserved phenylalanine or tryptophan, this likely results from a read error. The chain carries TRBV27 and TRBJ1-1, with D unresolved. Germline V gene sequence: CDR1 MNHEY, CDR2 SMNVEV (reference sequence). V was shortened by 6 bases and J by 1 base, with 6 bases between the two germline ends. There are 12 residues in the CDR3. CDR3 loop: CASRWKNTEAFL. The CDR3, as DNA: TGTGCCAGCAGGTGGAAGAACACTGAAGCTTTCCTT.

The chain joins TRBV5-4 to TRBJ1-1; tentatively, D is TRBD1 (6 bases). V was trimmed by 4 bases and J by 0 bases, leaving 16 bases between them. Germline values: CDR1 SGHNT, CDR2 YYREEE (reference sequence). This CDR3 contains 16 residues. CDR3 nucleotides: TGTGCCAGCAGCCCAGGGGAGCTAATCATGAACACTGAAGCTTTCTTT. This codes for CASSPGELIMNTEAFF.

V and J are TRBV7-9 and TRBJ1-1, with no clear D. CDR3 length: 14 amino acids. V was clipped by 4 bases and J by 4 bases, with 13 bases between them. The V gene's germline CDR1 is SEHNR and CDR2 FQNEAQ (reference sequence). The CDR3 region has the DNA TGTGCCAGCAGCTCATCGGGGTCCCGCACTGAAGCTTTCTTT. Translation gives CASSSSGSRTEAFF.

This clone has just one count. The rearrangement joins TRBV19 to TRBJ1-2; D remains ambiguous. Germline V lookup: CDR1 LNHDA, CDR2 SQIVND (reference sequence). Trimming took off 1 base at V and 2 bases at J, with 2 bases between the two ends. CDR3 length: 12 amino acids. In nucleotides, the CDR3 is TGTGCCAGTAGTATAGTGAACTATGGCTACACCTTC. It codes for CASSIVNYGYTF. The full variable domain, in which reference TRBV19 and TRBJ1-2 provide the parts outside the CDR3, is DGGITQSPKYLFRKEGQNVTLSCEQNLNHDAMYWYRQDPGQGLRLIYYSQIVNDFQKGDIAEGYSVSREKKESFPLTVTSAQKNPTAFYLCASSIVNYGYTFGSGTRLTVV.

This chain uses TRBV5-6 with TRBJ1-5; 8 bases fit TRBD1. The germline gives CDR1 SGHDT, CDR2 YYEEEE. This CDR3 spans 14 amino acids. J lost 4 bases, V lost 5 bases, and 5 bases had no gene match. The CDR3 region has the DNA TGTGCCAGCAGTCTGTACAGGGGGAATCAGCCCCAGCATTTT. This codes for CASSLYRGNQPQHF.

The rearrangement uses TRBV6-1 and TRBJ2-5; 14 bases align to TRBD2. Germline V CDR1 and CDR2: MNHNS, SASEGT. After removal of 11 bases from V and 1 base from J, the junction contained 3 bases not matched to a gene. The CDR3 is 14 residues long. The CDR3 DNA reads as TGTGCCGGGGGACTAGCGGGGGTCCAAGAGACCCAGTACTTC. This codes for CAGGLAGVQETQYF.